Included here is one T cell receptor (beta chain) sequence, with context. This record comes from a study of PD-L1 blockade in urothelial cancer. Repertoires were generated with immunoSEQ multiplex PCR, while TCRdb's copy carries only in-frame clones and drops some. This repertoire shows approximately 80,000 clones, over 80% found once; its top ten account for 9.5%. V was clipped by 5 bases and J by 4 bases, with 14 bases between them. CDR1 is LNHDA and CDR2 is SQIVND in the germline V gene (reference sequence). CDR3 length equals 14 residues. The chain employs TRBV19 and TRBJ1-1; TRBD1 might be the D (5 bases). The TCR comes from a man in his 70s with urothelial cancer. The material was PBMCs, obtained around atezolizumab (anti-PD-L1) treatment. CDR3 DNA sequence: TGTGCCAGTAGTCGACAGTCGGAGGGCACTGAAGCTTTCTTT. It yields the protein CASSRQSEGTEAFF.